These T cell receptor beta chains were read from a single sample in a study of T-cell reconstitution after alpha-beta-depleted transplantation in children. MiXCR, applied by TCRdb to the PCR reads, yields one record per CDR3 protein. Of around 200,000 distinct CDR3 sequences in the sample, roughly 10% were seen once. The source material was PBMCs, sampled before TCRalphabeta/CD19-depleted stem cell transplant. The receptors derive from a child under two years old with acute myeloid leukemia, due to receive a stem cell transplant. The CDR3 runs from the conserved cysteine through the conserved F or W. A D gene is named only where the DNA matches it firmly. A clone size is listed for some rows: how often the clone was seen (once, few, many), or a class if it is expanded.

CDR3aa | CDR3nt | abundance | v_gene | d_gene | j_gene
CASSRAGPGMGQFF | TGTGCCAGCAGCCGCGCGGGACCGGGAATGGGGCAGTTCTTC | NA | TRBV5-5 | NA | TRBJ2-1
CASSLVNGVDYGYTF | TGTGCCAGCAGCTTAGTCAACGGGGTGGACTATGGCTACACCTTC | many | TRBV7-2 | NA | TRBJ1-2
CASSQGRQVGSGANVLTF | TGCGCCAGCAGCCAAGGCCGGCAGGTCGGGTCCGGGGCCAACGTCCTGACTTTC | NA | TRBV4-3 | NA | TRBJ2-6
CASSWDLPLGEQYF | TGTGCCAGCAGCTGGGACCTACCTCTCGGCGAGCAGTACTTC | many | TRBV5-5 | NA | TRBJ2-7
CAWSGERRTEAFF | TGTGCCTGGAGTGGGGAGAGGCGCACTGAAGCTTTCTTT | NA | TRBV30 | NA | TRBJ1-1
CSARDWRRPPYNEQFF | TGCAGTGCTAGAGATTGGAGGCGGCCACCCTACAATGAGCAGTTCTTC | many | TRBV20-1 | NA | TRBJ2-1
CASSSIPVFANTGELFF | TGTGCCAGCAGTTCTATCCCAGTGTTCGCGAACACCGGGGAGCTGTTTTTT | few | TRBV6-2/TRBV6-3 | NA | TRBJ2-2
CASSLEGTITWYEQYF | TGTGCCAGCAGTTTAGAGGGGACAATTACGTGGTACGAGCAGTACTTC | many | TRBV12-3/TRBV12-4 | NA | TRBJ2-7
CSASVERGTDTQYF | TGCAGTGCTAGCGTGGAGCGGGGCACAGATACGCAGTATTTT | many | TRBV20-1 | NA | TRBJ2-3
CASSQRTGSIYEQYF | TGTGCCAGCAGCCAGAGGACAGGGTCAATCTACGAGCAGTACTTC | many | TRBV3-1 | TRBD1 | TRBJ2-7
CASSKRAGNTQYF | TGTGCCAGCAGCAAGCGGGCGGGAAATACGCAGTATTTT | many | TRBV11-2 | NA | TRBJ2-3
CSVEGPIMNTEAFF | TGCAGCGTTGAAGGGCCGATCATGAACACTGAAGCTTTCTTT | many | TRBV29-1 | NA | TRBJ1-1
CASSQARVGVPSYNEQFF | TGTGCCAGCAGCCAAGCGAGGGTCGGGGTCCCCTCCTACAATGAGCAGTTCTTC | NA | TRBV14 | NA | TRBJ2-1
CASSLIAGLSTDTQYF | TGTGCCAGCAGCTTAATAGCGGGGCTTAGCACAGATACGCAGTATTTT | few | TRBV7-7 | TRBD2 | TRBJ2-3
CSAFPTGEVDGYTF | TGCAGTGCGTTTCCTACAGGGGAGGTAGATGGCTACACCTTC | few | TRBV20-1 | TRBD1 | TRBJ1-2
CASSEGGALDYEQYF | TGTGCCAGCAGTGAAGGGGGGGCGCTGGACTACGAGCAGTACTTC | NA | TRBV2 | NA | TRBJ2-7
CASSYSSGRETQYF | TGTGCCAGCAGTTACTCTAGCGGGAGGGAGACCCAGTACTTC | many | TRBV6-2/TRBV6-3 | TRBD2 | TRBJ2-5
CSVRTSVTDTQYF | TGCAGTGTCCGGACTAGTGTCACAGATACGCAGTATTTT | many | TRBV20-1 | TRBD2 | TRBJ2-3
CASGERGLRVVSSYNEQFF | TGTGCCAGCGGTGAGCGGGGGCTTAGGGTGGTAAGCTCCTACAATGAGCAGTTCTTC | many | TRBV21-1 | NA | TRBJ2-1
CASSPQQPQHF | TGTGCCAGCAGCCCCCAACAGCCCCAGCATTTT | many | TRBV27 | NA | TRBJ1-5
CASSLRHQNTEAFF | TGTGCCAGCAGTTTAAGGCATCAGAACACTGAAGCTTTCTTT | many | TRBV12-3/TRBV12-4 | NA | TRBJ1-1
CASTAGGTNTGELFF | TGTGCCAGTACCGCGGGAGGCACGAACACCGGGGAGCTGTTTTTT | many | TRBV28 | TRBD2 | TRBJ2-2
CASSEGLAGVSTGELFF | TGTGCCAGCAGCGAGGGACTAGCGGGAGTTAGTACCGGGGAGCTGTTTTTT | few | TRBV11-2 | TRBD2 | TRBJ2-2
CASSSPRDRGSYEQYF | TGTGCCAGCAGTTCACCCCGGGACCGGGGGAGCTACGAGCAGTACTTC | many | TRBV28 | NA | TRBJ2-7
CASSLGLREATDTQYF | TGTGCCAGCAGCTTAGGTTTGCGGGAGGCCACAGATACGCAGTATTTT | many | TRBV7-2 | TRBD2 | TRBJ2-3
CASQHRGYEAFF | TGTGCCAGTCAGCACAGGGGCTATGAAGCTTTCTTT | many | TRBV11-2 | TRBD1 | TRBJ1-1
CASSLVPGGNQPQHF | TGCGCCAGCAGCTTGGTTCCAGGGGGCAATCAGCCCCAGCATTTT | many | TRBV5-1 | NA | TRBJ1-5
CASSLGQFMNTEAFF | TGTGCCAGCAGCTTAGGGCAGTTCATGAACACTGAAGCTTTCTTT | many | TRBV7-9 | NA | TRBJ1-1
CAWSFYTGELFF | TGTGCCTGGAGTTTCTACACCGGGGAGCTGTTTTTT | many | TRBV30 | NA | TRBJ2-2
CASSLLSGGRYEQYF | TGCGCCAGCAGCTTGCTCAGCGGGGGCCGATACGAGCAGTACTTC | NA | TRBV5-1 | TRBD2 | TRBJ2-7
CASSLALGQGSTDTQYF | TGTGCCAGCAGTTTAGCGCTGGGACAGGGGAGCACAGATACGCAGTATTTT | many | TRBV12-3/TRBV12-4 | TRBD1 | TRBJ2-3
CSVVPEQGARYGYTF | TGCAGCGTTGTGCCCGAACAGGGGGCACGCTATGGCTACACCTTC | NA | TRBV29-1 | TRBD1 | TRBJ1-2
CASSPTGDTGELFF | TGTGCCAGCAGTCCGACAGGGGACACCGGGGAGCTGTTTTTT | many | TRBV28 | TRBD1 | TRBJ2-2
CASSEIGLAGVDEQFF | TGCGCCAGCAGTGAAATTGGGCTAGCGGGAGTTGATGAGCAGTTCTTC | many | TRBV10-2 | TRBD2 | TRBJ2-1
CASSQDGRNNQPQHF | TGTGCCAGCAGCCAAGATGGACGGAACAATCAGCCCCAGCATTTT | NA | TRBV4-2 | NA | TRBJ1-5
CASSPDRAAGYTF | TGTGCCAGCAGCCCGGACAGGGCGGCTGGCTACACCTTC | NA | TRBV7-3 | TRBD1 | TRBJ1-2
CSAPLPANPSPSTDTQYF | TGCAGTGCGCCCTTACCGGCGAACCCATCCCCTAGCACAGATACGCAGTATTTT | many | TRBV20-1 | NA | TRBJ2-3
CASSLWGLAEMRYEQYF | TGCGCCAGCAGCTTGTGGGGACTAGCGGAGATGAGATACGAGCAGTACTTC | many | TRBV5-1 | TRBD2 | TRBJ2-7
CASSYSGGSVDTQYF | TGTGCCAGCAGTTACTCAGGCGGTTCGGTAGATACGCAGTATTTT | many | TRBV6-5 | NA | TRBJ2-3
CASSLWDRGSNTQYF | TGTGCCAGCAGCCTCTGGGACAGGGGTTCAAATACGCAGTATTTT | many | TRBV6-1 | TRBD1 | TRBJ2-3
CASSLERAYNEQFF | TGCGCCAGCAGCTTGGAGAGAGCTTACAATGAGCAGTTCTTC | many | TRBV5-1 | NA | TRBJ2-1
CASSLGGLAGGNEQFF | TGTGCCAGCAGCTTAGGGGGACTAGCGGGAGGCAATGAGCAGTTCTTC | many | TRBV7-9 | TRBD2 | TRBJ2-1
CASSEMGRHNTGELFF | TGTGCCAGCAGCGAGATGGGACGACACAACACCGGGGAGCTGTTTTTT | many | TRBV5-6 | NA | TRBJ2-2
CASSPPSGRAPNTGELFF | TGCGCCAGCAGCCCCCCTAGCGGGAGGGCCCCGAACACCGGGGAGCTGTTTTTT | many | TRBV5-1 | TRBD2 | TRBJ2-2
CASSPRMLAGGYETQYF | TGTGCCAGCAGCCCAAGGATGTTAGCGGGAGGTTATGAGACCCAGTACTTC | many | TRBV7-9 | TRBD2 | TRBJ2-5
CASSNPSVTYNEQFF | TGTGCCAGCAGTAATCCTAGCGTCACCTACAATGAGCAGTTCTTC | many | TRBV27 | NA | TRBJ2-1
CASGQGARGGNTIYF | TGTGCCAGCGGACAGGGGGCACGAGGCGGAAACACCATATATTTT | few | TRBV12-3/TRBV12-4 | TRBD1 | TRBJ1-3
CASSHTQGNEQFF | TGTGCCAGCAGCCACACTCAGGGGAATGAGCAGTTCTTC | many | TRBV6-1 | NA | TRBJ2-1
CSATGPTDWNYEQYF | TGCAGTGCTACAGGACCGACAGACTGGAACTACGAGCAGTACTTC | many | TRBV20-1 | NA | TRBJ2-7
CASSLRTANENLSF | TGTGCCAGCAGTTTACGGACGGCTAATGAAAATCTGTCTTTT | NA | TRBV28 | NA | TRBJ1-4
CASSLWVASTDTQYF | TGCGCCAGCAGCTTGTGGGTAGCGAGCACAGATACGCAGTATTTT | NA | TRBV5-1 | NA | TRBJ2-3
CASSQGGGQNTGELFF | TGTGCCAGCAGCCAAGGCGGGGGCCAGAACACCGGGGAGCTGTTTTTT | many | TRBV3-1 | NA | TRBJ2-2
CASSPAGPGMGQFF | TGTGCCAGCAGCCCCGCGGGACCGGGAATGGGGCAGTTCTTC | NA | TRBV5-3 | NA | TRBJ2-1
CSVGGGEFF | TGCAGCGTTGGGGGGGGAGAGTTCTTC | many | TRBV29-1 | TRBD2 | TRBJ2-1
CASSPSTGKFQPQHF | TGTGCCAGCAGCCCCTCGACAGGGAAGTTCCAGCCCCAGCATTTT | few | TRBV7-8 | TRBD1 | TRBJ1-5
CSAGSGASPNNEQFF | TGCAGTGCCGGAAGTGGGGCTAGCCCAAACAATGAGCAGTTCTTC | many | TRBV20-1 | NA | TRBJ2-1